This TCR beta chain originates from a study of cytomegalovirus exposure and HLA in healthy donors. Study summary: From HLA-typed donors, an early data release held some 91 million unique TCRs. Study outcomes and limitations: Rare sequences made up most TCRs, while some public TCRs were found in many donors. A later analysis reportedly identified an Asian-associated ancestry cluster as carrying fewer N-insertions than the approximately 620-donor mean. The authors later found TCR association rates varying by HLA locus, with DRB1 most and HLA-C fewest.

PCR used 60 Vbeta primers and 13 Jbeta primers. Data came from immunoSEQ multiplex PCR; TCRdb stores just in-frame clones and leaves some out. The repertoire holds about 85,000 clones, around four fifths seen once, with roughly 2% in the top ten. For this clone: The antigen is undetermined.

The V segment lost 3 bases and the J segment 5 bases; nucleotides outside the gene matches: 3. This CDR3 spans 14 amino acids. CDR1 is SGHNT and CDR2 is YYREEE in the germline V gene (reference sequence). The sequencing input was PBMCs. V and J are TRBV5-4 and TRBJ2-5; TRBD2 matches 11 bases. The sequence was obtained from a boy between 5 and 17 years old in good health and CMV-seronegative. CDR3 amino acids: CASSSSGGWETQYF. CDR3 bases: TGTGCCAGCAGCTCTAGCGGGGGGTGGGAGACCCAGTACTTC.